The TCR beta chain described here comes from a study of blood T cell repertoires in COVID-19. The overall study: Samples representing acute and convalescent COVID-19 were sourced from the United States, Italy and Spain. PBMCs, B-cell-depleted T cells, or T cells were the source of the cDNA or gDNA that made up the material.

This clone appeared a single time. Within the sample, other DNA sequences also encode this same CDR3. Original analysis: Amplification from reference gene primers served as the basis for estimated nucleated cell counts. This table comes from immunoSEQ multiplex PCR, and its TCRdb copy is limited to in-frame clones, with some not included. The V and J calls and clone size are taken from that table; D and trimming were inferred from the DNA. In the table there are hundreds of thousands of clones, 85% to 90% of which are singletons. The CDR3 is made up of 13 amino acids. Germline V gene data show CDR1 as KGHDR and CDR2 as SFDVKD. Trimming took 3 bases from V and 7 from J; bases not matched to a gene: 3.

The chain joins TRBV24-1 to TRBJ1-2, with TRBD1 matching 8 bases. This sequence originates from a woman aged 18-29 years with acute or convalescent COVID-19. The specimen was peripheral blood. The CDR3 DNA reads as TGTGCCACCAGTGATCGGACAGGGTCTGGCTACACCTTC. This translates into CATSDRTGSGYTF.